One sample yielded the 28 T cell receptor beta chains listed below, sequenced in a study of cytomegalovirus exposure and HLA in healthy donors. 60 Vbeta and 13 Jbeta primers were used in PCR. Assay: immunoSEQ multiplex PCR; the TCRdb copy retains only in-frame clones and omits some. The table includes about 130,000 clones, 84% detected once. The sequencing input was PBMCs. Every receptor here comes from a woman between 18 and 29 years old in good health and CMV-seropositive.

The gene calls are TRBV5-1 and TRBJ1-4; possible D gene TRBD1, 5 bases. The germline V gene encodes CDR1 SGHRS and CDR2 YFSETQ. The CDR3 sequence is 16 residues long. Trimming shortened V by 0 bases and J by 0 bases, and 9 bases separated the two germline ends. CDR3 amino acids: CASSLDIGATNEKLFF. CDR3 coding DNA: TGCGCCAGCAGCTTGGACATAGGGGCAACTAATGAAAAACTGTTTTTT.

This chain connects TRBV28 to TRBJ1-1, with TRBD1 matching over 9 bases. This CDR3 is built from 14 residues. Germline V gene lookup returns CDR1 MDHEN and CDR2 SYDVKM. Trimming removed 6 bases from V and 0 bases from J; junction bases left unmatched: 2. The CDR3 loop reads CASRGQGLNTEAFF. In nucleotides, the CDR3 is TGTGCCAGCAGGGGACAGGGATTGAACACTGAAGCTTTCTTT. The entire variable domain, with the rest obtained from reference TRBV28 and TRBJ1-1, is as follows: DVKVTQSSRYLVKRTGEKVFLECVQDMDHENMFWYRQDPGLGLRLIYFSYDVKMKEKGDIPEGYSVSREKKERFSLILESASTNQTSMYLCASRGQGLNTEAFFGQGTRLTVV.

V and J are TRBV6-6 and TRBJ2-7; the match to TRBD1 covers 7 bases. This CDR3 is built from 16 residues. V was pared by 4 bases and J by 4 bases, with 13 bases of the junction left unmatched. Germline V gene lookup returns CDR1 MNHNY and CDR2 SVGAGI (reference sequence). The CDR3 DNA is TGTGCCAGCAGTTTCCAACAGGGGCGGGCGCGGTACGAGCAGTACTTC. Translated, it gives CASSFQQGRARYEQYF.

This clone appeared a single time. The genes are TRBV27 and TRBJ2-2; 7 nucleotides agree with TRBD1. CDR3 length: 15 amino acids. The germline V gene encodes CDR1 MNHEY and CDR2 SMNVEV (reference sequence). After removal of 4 bases from V and 6 bases from J, the junction contained 8 bases not matched to a gene. The CDR3 protein is CASSSTGVGPGELFF. The CDR3 coding sequence is TGTGCCAGCAGTTCTACAGGGGTGGGGCCCGGGGAGCTGTTTTTT.

The chain links TRBV18 to TRBJ1-6; D gene ambiguous. This CDR3 is built from 15 residues. V lost 2 bases to trimming and J lost 8 bases, with 13 bases between them. Germline V gives CDR1 KGHSH, CDR2 LQKENI. As DNA, the CDR3 is TGTGCCAGCTCACCATCCGTCGGTCTTTATTCACCCCTCCACTTT. Encoded protein: CASSPSVGLYSPLHF.

The chain uses TRBV2 and TRBJ1-1; D ambiguous. The CDR3 is made up of 16 amino acids. The germline V gene has CDR1 SNHLY and CDR2 FYNNEI. V was clipped by 2 bases and J by 0 bases, with 13 bases between them. The chain's CDR3 is CASSERRAALNTEAFF. The CDR3 DNA sequence: TGTGCCAGCAGTGAAAGGAGGGCAGCTTTGAACACTGAAGCTTTCTTT.

This chain joins TRBV5-6 and TRBJ1-2, with 9 positions matching TRBD1. Germline lookup yields CDR1 SGHDT and CDR2 YYEEEE. With V trimmed by 0 bases and J by 5 bases, 8 bases remained unmatched. The CDR3 covers 16 residues. CDR3 sequence: CASSLELRGTGYGYTF. CDR3 sequence (DNA): TGTGCCAGCAGCTTGGAGTTACGCGGGACAGGGTATGGCTACACCTTC.

The rearrangement links TRBV4-1 to TRBJ2-7; 7 bases align to TRBD1. The CDR3 sequence is 14 residues long. The ends lost 4 bases at V and 3 bases at J; junction bases unmatched: 6. CDR1 is MGHRA and CDR2 is YSYEKL in the germline V gene. The CDR3 protein is CASSPGQEYYEQYF. DNA of the CDR3: TGCGCCAGCAGCCCTGGACAGGAATACTACGAGCAGTACTTC.

This clone was detected once. In DNA form, the CDR3 reads TGTGCCAGTAGTCCGACTCGGGTAGACACCGGGGAGCTGTTTTTT. Encoded protein: CASSPTRVDTGELFF. The chain carries TRBV19 and TRBJ2-2; D is unclear. The CDR3 is 15 residues long. Germline CDR1 LNHDA, CDR2 SQIVND (reference sequence). V shed 5 bases and J shed 3 bases, with 13 bases lying between them.

This clone was counted between two and nine times. The J gene is TRBJ1-2, the V gene TRBV10-1; 8 nucleotides match TRBD1. Germline CDR1 WNHNN, CDR2 SYGVQD (reference sequence). V was pared by 0 bases and J by 3 bases, with 6 bases of the junction left unmatched. CDR3 length: 16 residues. The CDR3 sequence: CASSESTTGADYGYTF. In DNA form, the CDR3 reads TGCGCCAGCAGTGAGTCAACGACAGGGGCCGACTATGGCTACACCTTC.

The chain recombines TRBV6-5 with TRBJ2-7, with 10 bases that match TRBD1. The CDR3 extends over 14 amino acids. Germline values: CDR1 MNHEY, CDR2 SVGAGI. Trimming cost V 8 bases and J 5 bases; bases outside gene matches: 9. The CDR3 reads CASSRGQGIDEQYF. The DNA of the CDR3 is TGTGCCAGCTCGAGGGGACAGGGGATAGACGAGCAGTACTTC.

The rearrangement links TRBV5-1 to TRBJ2-5; 7 bases align to TRBD2. The CDR3 totals 17 residues. Looked up from germline, CDR1 is SGHRS and CDR2 is YFSETQ. J was trimmed by 4 bases and V by 0 bases; bases with no gene match: 12. The CDR3 DNA follows: TGCGCCAGCAGCTTGGCCTGGGAGGGAAGAAGAGGAGAGACCCAGTACTTC. Its protein product is CASSLAWEGRRGETQYF. Looking up the rest from reference TRBV5-1 and TRBJ2-5 gives the full variable domain: KAGVTQTPRYLIKTRGQQVTLSCSPISGHRSVSWYQQTPGQGLQFLFEYFSETQRNKGNFPGRFSGRQFSNSRSEMNVSTLELGDSALYLCASSLAWEGRRGETQYFGPGTRLLVL.

The rearrangement joins TRBV6-1 to TRBJ2-7, with D perhaps TRBD2 (5 bases). Germline-derived CDR1 and CDR2 are MNHNS and SASEGT. CDR3 length: 15 amino acids. With 1 base removed from V and 0 bases from J, the gap between germline ends came to 10 bases. In nucleotides, the CDR3 is TGTGCCAGCAGTGAAGAGGGCGGAGGCTCCTACGAGCAGTACTTC. Translation gives CASSEEGGGSYEQYF.

V gene TRBV7-2 combines with J gene TRBJ1-6; tentatively, D is TRBD1 (6 bases). In germline, CDR1 is SGHTA, CDR2 FQGNSA. Trimming left V 2 bases short and J 9 bases short, with 11 bases between. The CDR3 totals 14 residues. The CDR3 nucleotides read TGTGCCAGCAGCTTACGGACAGAGAGTTCACCCCTCCACTTT. Its translation is CASSLRTESSPLHF.

V is TRBV9 and J is TRBJ2-1; D might be TRBD1 (5 bases). Germline CDR1 is SGDLS and CDR2 is YYNGEE. This CDR3 comprises 15 residues. V lost 4 bases and J lost 3, with 14 bases in between. The CDR3 bases are TGTGCCAGCAGCCTAGAAGGGGATTACTACAATGAGCAGTTCTTC. Protein product: CASSLEGDYYNEQFF.

The chain carries TRBV9 and TRBJ2-3; possible D gene TRBD1, 5 bases. Per the germline V gene, CDR1 is SGDLS and CDR2 is YYNGEE. This CDR3 has 15 amino acids. Trimming cost V 3 bases and J 4 bases, with 15 bases left between them. CDR3 loop: CASSAEPQGADTQYF. CDR3 DNA sequence: TGTGCCAGCAGCGCAGAACCCCAAGGGGCAGATACGCAGTATTTT.

CDR3 DNA sequence: TGTGCCAGCAGTTTAAGGGGACAGTACTACGAGCAGTACTTC. Protein: CASSLRGQYYEQYF. This chain uses TRBV27 with TRBJ2-7, with 7 bases identical to TRBD1. The CDR3 length is 14 residues. After removal of 2 bases from V and 3 bases from J, the junction contained 4 bases not matched to a gene. Germline V gene data show CDR1 as MNHEY and CDR2 as SMNVEV (reference sequence).

V usage is TRBV6-1 and J usage is TRBJ1-6, with 8 bases identical to TRBD1. CDR3 size: 15 residues. Trimming at V came to 1 base and at J to 7 bases, leaving 3 bases not matched to a gene. Germline V gene data show CDR1 as MNHNS and CDR2 as SASEGT. The CDR3 here is CASSEGTGGNSPLHF. The CDR3 DNA sequence: TGTGCCAGCAGTGAAGGCACAGGGGGGAATTCACCCCTCCACTTT.

Only one count was recorded for this clone. The rearrangement joins TRBV2 to TRBJ2-5; D uncertain. The CDR3 is 11 residues long. Trimming took off 10 bases at V and 2 bases at J, with 8 bases between the two ends. Germline assignment: CDR1 SNHLY and CDR2 FYNNEI. The CDR3 loop reads CATSRQETQYF. CDR3 DNA sequence: TGTGCCACTAGTAGGCAAGAGACCCAGTACTTC.

The chain couples TRBV6-5 to TRBJ1-1, with D perhaps matching TRBD1 (6 bases). V was shortened by 6 bases and J by 4 bases, with 12 bases between the two germline ends. This CDR3 spans 13 amino acids. Germline assignment: CDR1 MNHEY and CDR2 SVGAGI. This CDR3 reads CASSQGTATEAFF. CDR3 coding DNA: TGTGCCAGCAGCCAGGGGACCGCCACTGAAGCTTTCTTT.

The J gene is TRBJ2-5, the V gene TRBV27; 13 nucleotides align to TRBD2. CDR1 and CDR2 (germline): MNHEY, SMNVEV (reference sequence). J was trimmed by 2 bases and V by 8 bases; bases with no gene match: 14. The CDR3 extends over 18 amino acids. The chain's CDR3 is CASYPFPRTSGGQETQYF. CDR3 bases: TGTGCCAGCTATCCGTTCCCCCGGACTAGCGGGGGTCAAGAGACCCAGTACTTC.

V usage is TRBV5-4 and J usage is TRBJ2-1; TRBD1 is a possible D gene (6 bases). The CDR3 is 13 residues long. V shed 2 bases and J shed 6 bases, with 9 bases lying between them. Germline lookup yields CDR1 SGHNT and CDR2 YYREEE (reference sequence). The CDR3 DNA reads as TGTGCCAGCAGCTTTGGACAGACCAATGAGCAGTTCTTC. Its translation is CASSFGQTNEQFF.

The chain is built from TRBV28 and TRBJ2-3; TRBD2 matches 10 bases. CDR3 length: 16 residues. V lost 4 bases, J lost 0 bases, and 4 bases stayed unmatched. Germline-derived CDR1 and CDR2 are MDHEN and SYDVKM. This CDR3 reads CASSSLAGVSTDTQYF. CDR3 in DNA: TGTGCCAGCAGTTCCCTAGCGGGGGTTAGCACAGATACGCAGTATTTT. Based on the CDR3 plus reference TRBV28 and TRBJ2-3, the full variable domain is DVKVTQSSRYLVKRTGEKVFLECVQDMDHENMFWYRQDPGLGLRLIYFSYDVKMKEKGDIPEGYSVSREKKERFSLILESASTNQTSMYLCASSSLAGVSTDTQYFGPGTRLTVL.

The J gene is TRBJ2-1, the V gene TRBV6-1; D uncertain. The CDR3 length is 14 residues. Germline CDR1 reads MNHNS; CDR2 reads SASEGT. The V end lost 7 bases, the J end lost 5 bases, and 15 bases lay between the germline ends. The CDR3 loop is CASIATNFNNEQFF. CDR3 DNA: TGTGCCAGCATTGCGACAAATTTTAACAATGAGCAGTTCTTC.

The chain has TRBV25-1 and TRBJ2-3; TRBD2 matches 14 bases. CDR3 length equals 17 residues. The germline gives CDR1 MGHDK, CDR2 SYGVNS. The V gene end was trimmed by 5 bases and the J gene end by 5 bases; junction bases not matched to a gene: 9. Written as DNA, the CDR3 is TGTGCCAGCAGTCCCCAGGGACTAGCGGGGGATGGAGATACGCAGTATTTT. Its protein product is CASSPQGLAGDGDTQYF.

The chain employs TRBV15 and TRBJ1-3, with a tentative D call TRBD1 (6 bases). The germline gives CDR1 LNHNV, CDR2 YYDKDF (reference sequence). This CDR3 has 14 residues. Trimming shortened V by 5 bases and J by 1 base, and 9 bases separated the two germline ends. Here the CDR3 reads CATSQGGSGNTIYF. The CDR3 DNA is TGTGCCACCAGCCAAGGGGGATCTGGAAACACCATATATTTT.

This chain uses TRBV6-5 with TRBJ2-1, with 11 bases fitting TRBD1. Germline trimming cut 2 bases from V and 6 bases from J; bases unmatched to any gene: 3. Per the germline V gene, CDR1 is MNHEY and CDR2 is SVGAGI. The CDR3 runs to 15 residues. The CDR3 region is CASSYGTGGGNEQFF. The CDR3 nucleotides read TGTGCCAGCAGTTACGGGACAGGGGGGGGCAATGAGCAGTTCTTC.

The chain is built from TRBV2 and TRBJ1-5; D gene unclear. V lost 3 bases to trimming and J lost 2 bases, with 17 bases between them. The CDR3 is 17 amino acids. From germline, CDR1 is SNHLY and CDR2 FYNNEI. The DNA of the CDR3 is TGTGCCAGCAGTGACCCAACCCCAGGCACGGGCAATCAGCCCCAGCATTTT. Translated: CASSDPTPGTGNQPQHF.